This T cell receptor (beta chain) comes out of a study of T cells in tuberculosis. The CDR3 length is 13 residues. Germline assignment: CDR1 MNHEY and CDR2 SMNVEV (reference sequence). The V end lost 6 bases, the J end lost 8 bases, and 13 bases lay between the germline ends. Profiling relied on immunoSEQ multiplex PCR, and the TCRdb table lists in-frame clones only, not all of them. Among 25,000 to 35,000 clones, about 95% were seen once, and the ten largest hold 2.4%. Sequencing was carried out using PBMCs. This receptor was obtained from a donor aged 10-29 years with latent tuberculosis or without tuberculosis infection. This chain links TRBV27 with TRBJ1-4; D may be TRBD1 (5 bases). The CDR3 region is CASRRQLREKLFF. DNA of the CDR3: TGTGCCAGCAGGCGACAGCTTCGAGAAAAACTGTTTTTT.